This T cell receptor beta chain was found in a study of T cell clones after liver transplantation. Study-level background: TCRbeta sequencing after a pre-transplant mixed lymphocyte reaction identified graft-donor-reactive clones, later tracked in post-transplant blood.

CDR1 and CDR2 from the germline V gene are SGHTA and FQGTGA. The CDR3 loop spans 15 amino acids. Trimming took 3 bases from V and 0 from J; bases not matched to a gene: 2. Profiling relied on immunoSEQ multiplex PCR, and the TCRdb table lists in-frame clones only, not all of them. Of tens of thousands of clones listed, about 93% are singletons. This rearrangement joins TRBV7-3 to TRBJ2-1; TRBD2 matches 7 bases. The source was CD8+ T cells from blood, collected less than 28 months after liver transplant. The TCR comes from a human patient who received a liver transplant. These T cells may partly come from the graft donor. The CDR3 spells CASSFGGGSYNEQFF. DNA of the CDR3: TGTGCCAGCAGCTTTGGCGGGGGCTCCTACAATGAGCAGTTCTTC.